What follows are 32 T cell receptor beta chains derived from one specimen sequenced in a study of tissue T cells after allogeneic stem cell transplantation. Profiling relied on immunoSEQ multiplex PCR, and the TCRdb table lists in-frame clones only, not all of them. The table includes around 50,000 clones, 65% to 85% detected once. Sequenced sample: sorted cells pooled from one or two spleens. The receptors shown here come from a pool of C57BL/6 mice in good health.

With respect to this clone: The gene symbols are mouse symbols. The read terminates 1 residue ahead of where the CDR3 ends, so the germline J gene completes it. The rearrangement links TRBV13-1 to TRBJ1-1, with 8 bases matching TRBD1. V was clipped by 4 bases and J by 0 bases; unmatched bases: 5. This CDR3 has 15 residues. Germline V gives CDR1 NSHNY, CDR2 SYGAGN. This CDR3 reads CASSPDRGANTEVFF. CDR3 DNA, as far as it was read: TGTGCCAGCAGTCCCGACAGGGGTGCAAACACAGAAGTCTTC.

Comments on this clone: The germline and genes are mouse ones. The read is 1 residue too short to cover the CDR3 end, so that end is filled in from the germline J gene. The V gene is TRBV20, the J gene TRBJ1-4; D is undetermined. CDR1 is GFQATS, CDR2 STVNSAI, per germline. CDR3 length equals 14 residues. Trimming removed 0 bases from V and 4 bases from J, with 9 bases in between. The sequenced part of the CDR3 DNA is TGTGGTGCTAGGGATCGGGCAATCAACGAAAGATTATTT. It specifies CGARDRAINERLF. The CDR3, in full, reads CGARDRAINERLFF.

A remark on this clone: The germline and genes are mouse ones. The CDR3 is cut off 1 residue early in the read; its end comes from the germline J gene. V usage is TRBV31 and J usage is TRBJ2-3, with TRBD2 matching over 12 bases. Germline-derived CDR1 and CDR2 are GKSSPN and SITVG. With V trimmed by 1 base and J by 0 bases, 5 bases remained unmatched. CDR3 length: 17 amino acids. The CDR3 DNA, read in part, is TGTGCCTGGAGTCAGGGACTGGGGGGAACTAGTGCAGAAACGCTGTAT. Translating gives CAWSQGLGGTSAETLY. Given in full, the CDR3 is CAWSQGLGGTSAETLYF. Full variable domain (remainder filled in from reference TRBV31 and TRBJ2-3): AQTIHQWPVAEIKAVGSPLSLGCTIKGKSSPNLYWYWQATGGTLQQLFYSITVGQVESVVQLNLSASRPKDDQFILSTEKLLLSHSGFYLCAWSQGLGGTSAETLYFGSGTRLTVL.

Notes on this clone: Gene names are the mouse ones. The read ends 1 residue early relative to the CDR3; the germline J gene fills the gap. This chain links TRBV3 with TRBJ1-4; D is perhaps TRBD1 (5 bases). V shed 1 base and J shed 7 bases, with 7 bases lying between them. The CDR3 covers 13 residues. Germline CDR1 reads SNHLY; CDR2 reads FYNGKV (reference sequence). CDR3 in amino acids: CASSLEGTERLFF. The DNA read from the CDR3 is TGTGCCAGCAGCTTAGAGGGGACCGAAAGATTATTT. Based on the CDR3 plus reference TRBV3 and TRBJ1-4, the full variable domain is GPKVLQIPSHQIIDMGQMVTLNCDPVSNHLYFYWYKQILGQQMEFLVNFYNGKVMEKSKLFKDQFSVERPDGSYFTLKIQPTALEDSAVYFCASSLEGTERLFFGHGTKLSVL.

This clone was detected only a few times. Gene names refer to mouse genes. Coverage ceases 1 residue before the CDR3 finishes, and the germline J gene fills in the end. The J gene is TRBJ2-7, the V gene TRBV4; TRBD2 agrees at 14 bases. V shed 4 bases, J shed 6 bases, and the junction held 8 bases outside the gene matches. This CDR3 comprises 16 residues. In germline, CDR1 is LGHDT, CDR2 YNNKQL (reference sequence). Partial CDR3 DNA: TGTGCCAGCAGCTTTCCGGGACTGGGGGGGCGCGGTGAACAGTAC. Amino acids: CASSFPGLGGRGEQY. The full-length CDR3 reads as CASSFPGLGGRGEQYF.

This clone came up a few times. Gene labels here are mouse ones. The missing CDR3 end, 1 residue past where the read stops, is filled in from the germline J gene. The V call is TRBV5, the J call TRBJ1-3; 7 bases fit TRBD1. Germline lookup yields CDR1 LGHNA and CDR2 YNLKQL (reference sequence). Trimming removed 0 bases from V and 0 bases from J; junction bases left unmatched: 5. The CDR3 spans 17 residues. CDR3 protein: CASSQDEGADSGNTLYF. The sequenced part of the CDR3 DNA is TGTGCCAGCAGCCAAGATGAGGGGGCGGATTCTGGAAATACGCTCTAT.

A word on this clone: Mouse germline and gene names are used. Partial CDR3 DNA: TGTGCAAGCAGCTTATGGGGGGCGCTTGCTGAGCAGTTC. Translating it yields CASSLWGALAEQF. The CDR3 as a whole reads CASSLWGALAEQFF. This chain joins TRBV16 and TRBJ2-1, with D possibly matching TRBD2 (7 bases). The CDR3 is cut off 1 residue early in the read; its end comes from the germline J gene. The length of the CDR3 is 14 residues. Germline assignment: CDR1 SGHSA and CDR2 FRNQAP. V dropped 2 bases and J dropped 6 bases, with 11 bases sitting between them.

Points on this clone: Gene and germline names: mouse. The DNA ends 1 residue before the CDR3 does, and the rest of the CDR3 is filled in from the germline J gene. V is TRBV2 and J is TRBJ1-2, with D perhaps matching TRBD1 (5 bases). In germline, CDR1 is LGHNA, CDR2 YSYQKL. V lost 0 bases and J 2 bases, leaving 7 bases between the germline ends. The CDR3 contains 14 residues. The sequenced part of the CDR3 DNA is TGTGCCAGCAGCCAAGATGGGGGGAACTCCGACTACACC. Translated: CASSQDGGNSDYT. The CDR3 in its entirety is CASSQDGGNSDYTF.

Turning to this clone: Here the gene names and germline are mouse. The CDR3 end lies 1 residue beyond the end of the read and is filled in from the germline J gene. J is TRBJ1-6 and V is TRBV26, with unresolved D. TRBJ1-6 is given ORF status, its function remaining uncertain. Trimming took 4 bases from V and 0 from J, leaving 4 bases between them. This CDR3 region has 14 residues. Germline CDR1 and CDR2: KGHPV and FQNQEV (reference sequence). The CDR3 DNA, read in part, is TGTGCCAGCAGTCCCTATTCCTATAATTCGCCCCTCTAC. Protein product: CASSPYSYNSPLY. The CDR3 in full is CASSPYSYNSPLYF.

Remarks on this clone: Mouse germline and gene names are used. The read ends 1 residue early relative to the CDR3; the germline J gene fills the gap. This rearrangement joins TRBV13-2 to TRBJ2-2, with a possible D match to TRBD1 (5 bases). Trimming removed 5 bases from V and 1 base from J, with 9 bases in between. Germline CDR1 NNHNN, CDR2 SYGAGS (reference sequence). This CDR3 is 14 amino acids long. CDR3 sequence: CASGPTENTGQLYF. Partial CDR3 DNA: TGTGCCAGCGGACCGACAGAAAACACCGGGCAGCTCTAC.

As for this clone: Any gene name here is a mouse gene name. The sequenced CDR3 bases are TGTGCCAGCAGCTACTCCGGGGACACCCAGTAC. Translating it yields CASSYSGDTQY. The entire CDR3 is CASSYSGDTQYF. The chain combines TRBV4 with TRBJ2-5; D gene unclear. The CDR3 extends 1 residue past the end of the read, so its final part is completed from the germline J gene. Germline V CDR1 and CDR2: LGHDT, YNNKQL (reference sequence). V lost 3 bases and J lost 6, with 7 bases in between. The CDR3 extends over 12 amino acids.

A remark on this clone: Gene and germline names: mouse. Read sequence stops 1 residue before the CDR3 end, and the germline J gene provides the missing end. Other DNA sequences from this sample encode an identical CDR3 as well. The chain joins TRBV2 to TRBJ2-5; 10 bases fit TRBD2. CDR3 size: 15 residues. Germline CDR1 is LGHNA and CDR2 is YSYQKL. J lost 3 bases, V lost 1 base, and 1 base had no gene match. CDR3: CASSQGTGGQDTQYF. The covered CDR3 bases are TGTGCCAGCAGCCAAGGGACTGGGGGTCAAGACACCCAGTAC.

With regard to this clone: Genes here carry mouse names. The CDR3 goes on 1 residue after the read ends, and that part is filled in from the germline J gene. This sample also contains other DNA sequences that code for the same CDR3. This rearrangement joins TRBV13-1 to TRBJ1-2; perhaps TRBD1 as D (5 bases). CDR1 is NSHNY and CDR2 is SYGAGN in the germline V gene. The V end was cut by 0 bases, the J end by 1 base, with 7 bases between. This CDR3 has 14 amino acids. The part of the CDR3 DNA that was read is TGTGCCAGCAGTGATGGGGGGGGAAACTCCGACTACACC. As protein: CASSDGGGNSDYT. The entire CDR3 protein is CASSDGGGNSDYTF.

In regard to this clone: Gene names follow the mouse nomenclature. The read stops 1 residue short of the end of the CDR3; the missing end is completed from the germline J gene. The V gene is TRBV12-1, the J gene TRBJ2-7; a possible D gene is TRBD2 (5 bases). Germline V gives CDR1 SGHSN, CDR2 HYEKVE. V was cut by 0 bases and J by 4 bases, with 6 bases left in between. This CDR3 comprises 12 residues. The CDR3 DNA, read in part, is TGTGCCAGCTCTCTCTCTGGGTATGAACAGTAC. This sequence encodes CASSLSGYEQY. The whole CDR3 is CASSLSGYEQYF.

To note about this clone: Genes and germline come from the mouse. The CDR3 extends 1 residue past the end of the read, so its final part is completed from the germline J gene. The chain has TRBV5 and TRBJ2-1; D not resolved. Germline V CDR1 and CDR2: LGHNA, YNLKQL (reference sequence). The length of the CDR3 is 13 residues. The germline V and J ends were trimmed by 0 bases and 3 bases, with 3 bases remaining between them. CDR3 loop: CASSQEFYAEQFF. The sequenced part of the CDR3 DNA is TGTGCCAGCAGCCAAGAATTCTATGCTGAGCAGTTC.

Details on this clone: The gene names here belong to mouse. The read finishes 1 residue shy of the CDR3 end, and the germline J gene is used to complete it. The V call is TRBV17, the J call TRBJ2-3; TRBD2 matches 11 bases. The CDR3 has 15 residues. The J segment lost 3 bases and the V segment lost 3 bases, leaving 2 bases of the junction unmatched. Germline V CDR1 and CDR2: MNHDT, YYDKIL. The CDR3 is CASSSRTGGAETLYF. CDR3 bases read: TGTGCTAGCAGTAGCCGGACTGGGGGGGCAGAAACGCTGTAT.

Of note for this clone: Gene names and germline match the mouse. The read ends 1 residue early relative to the CDR3; the germline J gene fills the gap. The rearrangement joins TRBV16 to TRBJ1-3; D perhaps matches TRBD1 (6 bases). CDR3 length: 15 amino acids. The germline V gene encodes CDR1 SGHSA and CDR2 FRNQAP. The V end lost 5 bases, the J end lost 0 bases, and 11 bases lay between the germline ends. The sequenced part of the CDR3 DNA is TGTGCAAGCAGCCTCCGGGACATTTCTGGAAATACGCTCTAT. Its protein product is CASSLRDISGNTLY. The CDR3, in full, reads CASSLRDISGNTLYF. Based on the CDR3 plus reference TRBV16 and TRBJ1-3, the full variable domain is NAGVIQTPRHKVTGKGQEATLWCEPISGHSAVFWYRQTIVQGLEFLTYFRNQAPIDDSGMPKERFSAQMPNQSHSTLKIQSTQPQDSAVYLCASSLRDISGNTLYFGEGSRLIVV.

Points on this clone: The germline and genes are mouse ones. The read finishes 1 residue shy of the CDR3 end, and the germline J gene is used to complete it. The chain is built from TRBV20 and TRBJ2-1, with TRBD2 matching 8 bases. V shed 0 bases and J 1 base; nucleotides not matched to a gene: 5. The CDR3 has 16 amino acids. CDR1 GFQATS and CDR2 STVNSAI come from the germline V gene. The covered CDR3 bases are TGTGGTGCTAGGGATCTCCCTGGGGGGAACTATGCTGAGCAGTTC. Amino acids: CGARDLPGGNYAEQF. The whole CDR3 reads CGARDLPGGNYAEQFF.

As to this clone: Gene names refer to mouse genes. The CDR3 end is not reached by the read, which stops 1 residue before it; the germline J gene fills it in. V and J are TRBV16 and TRBJ1-1; D perhaps matches TRBD1 (6 bases). CDR3 length: 14 amino acids. Germline V lookup: CDR1 SGHSA, CDR2 FRNQAP. The V end lost 2 bases, the J end lost 1 base, and 8 bases lay between the germline ends. The CDR3 DNA, read in part, is TGTGCAAGCAGCTTAACAGGGAAAAACACAGAAGTCTTC. Translation gives CASSLTGKNTEVF. The entire CDR3 is CASSLTGKNTEVFF. Combining the CDR3 with reference TRBV16 and TRBJ1-1 gives the whole variable domain NAGVIQTPRHKVTGKGQEATLWCEPISGHSAVFWYRQTIVQGLEFLTYFRNQAPIDDSGMPKERFSAQMPNQSHSTLKIQSTQPQDSAVYLCASSLTGKNTEVFFGKGTRLTVV.

In regard to this clone: Germline and genes: mouse. The read falls 1 residue short of the CDR3 end, and the missing part is taken from the germline J gene. This chain joins TRBV2 and TRBJ1-4, with D possibly matching TRBD1 (5 bases). The CDR3 sequence is 15 residues long. Germline V gene lookup returns CDR1 LGHNA and CDR2 YSYQKL. Trimming took off 0 bases at V and 0 bases at J, with 5 bases between the two ends. CDR3 residues: CASSQEGVSNERLFF. CDR3 DNA, as far as it was read: TGTGCCAGCAGCCAAGAGGGGGTTTCCAACGAAAGATTATTT.

Concerning this clone: Gene names are the mouse ones. The missing CDR3 end, 1 residue past where the read stops, is filled in from the germline J gene. The genes are TRBV12-1 and TRBJ2-1; 9 nucleotides line up with TRBD2. The CDR3 spans 15 residues. Germline V CDR1 and CDR2: SGHSN, HYEKVE. After removal of 2 bases from V and 0 bases from J, the junction contained 1 base not matched to a gene. The CDR3 DNA, read in part, is TGTGCCAGCTCTCCCTGGGGGGGTAACTATGCTGAGCAGTTC. Translating gives CASSPWGGNYAEQF. The whole CDR3 sequence is CASSPWGGNYAEQFF. The variable domain in full, completed from reference TRBV12-1 and TRBJ2-1, reads DSGVVQSPRHIIKEKGGRSVLTCIPISGHSNVVWYQQTLGKELKFLIQHYEKVERDKGFLPSRFSVQQFDDYHSEMNMSALELEDSAMYFCASSPWGGNYAEQFFGPGTRLTVL.

This clone was observed once. Gene names refer to mouse genes. The CDR3 extends 1 residue past the end of the read, so its final part is completed from the germline J gene. This sample also contains other DNA sequences that code for the same CDR3. The gene calls are TRBV12-1 and TRBJ2-3, with unresolved D. V was trimmed by 0 bases and J by 0 bases, leaving 3 bases between them. Looked up from germline, CDR1 is SGHSN and CDR2 is HYEKVE. The CDR3 is 13 amino acids. CDR3 DNA (partial): TGTGCCAGCTCTCTCAGTAGTGCAGAAACGCTGTAT. Protein product: CASSLSSAETLY. The CDR3 in full is CASSLSSAETLYF.

A remark on this clone: Gene names are mouse gene names. The read halts 1 residue ahead of the CDR3 end, with the missing end drawn from the germline J gene. V usage is TRBV13-3 and J usage is TRBJ1-1, with D possibly TRBD1 on 6 matching bases. V was cut by 6 bases and J by 0 bases, with 9 bases left in between. Germline CDR1 and CDR2: NNHDY and SYVADS. This CDR3 region has 13 residues. The CDR3: CASTGTTNTEVFF. The part of the CDR3 DNA that was read is TGTGCCAGCACCGGGACAACAAACACAGAAGTCTTC.

Comments on this clone: Gene names are mouse gene names. The read halts 1 residue ahead of the CDR3 end, with the missing end drawn from the germline J gene. This sequence joins TRBV5 and TRBJ1-3; 7 positions agree with TRBD1. The CDR3 extends over 15 amino acids. The J segment lost 2 bases and the V segment lost 1 base, leaving 2 bases of the junction unmatched. Germline V gene lookup returns CDR1 LGHNA and CDR2 YNLKQL (reference sequence). CDR3: CASSQAGTAGNTLYF. The covered CDR3 bases are TGTGCCAGCAGCCAAGCGGGGACAGCTGGAAATACGCTCTAT.

This clone was seen only once. Germline and genes here are mouse. The read halts 1 residue ahead of the CDR3 end, with the missing end drawn from the germline J gene. The chain carries TRBV20 and TRBJ2-5; TRBD2 matches at 8 bases. The CDR3 is made up of 14 amino acids. The ends lost 3 bases at V and 4 bases at J; junction bases unmatched: 6. Germline V lookup: CDR1 GFQATS, CDR2 STVNSAI. The covered CDR3 bases are TGTGGTGCTAGCAGCTGGGGGGTGGAAGACACCCAGTAC. The encoded protein is CGASSWGVEDTQY. The whole CDR3 sequence is CGASSWGVEDTQYF. Based on the CDR3 plus reference TRBV20 and TRBJ2-5, the full variable domain is GALVYQYPRRTICKSGTSMRMECQAVGFQATSVAWYRQSPQKTFELIALSTVNSAIKYEQNFTQEKFPISHPNLSFSSMTVLNAYLEDRGLYLCGASSWGVEDTQYFGPGTRLLVL.

Concerning this clone: The listed genes are named as in mouse. The read terminates 1 residue ahead of where the CDR3 ends, so the germline J gene completes it. The V call is TRBV16, the J call TRBJ2-1; the match to TRBD2 covers 13 bases. CDR3 size: 17 residues. The junction had 4 bases not matched to a gene; V was cut back by 5 bases and J by 0 bases. The germline V gene encodes CDR1 SGHSA and CDR2 FRNQAP. The chain's CDR3 is CASSLRDWGGNYAEQFF. The covered CDR3 bases are TGTGCAAGCAGCCTCCGGGACTGGGGGGGTAACTATGCTGAGCAGTTC.

Turning to this clone: Gene names follow the mouse nomenclature. The read terminates 1 residue ahead of where the CDR3 ends, so the germline J gene completes it. V gene TRBV1 combines with J gene TRBJ2-4, with 7 bases matching TRBD1. V was pared by 6 bases and J by 4 bases, with 4 bases of the junction left unmatched. The germline CDR1 and CDR2 sequences are NSQYPW and LRSPGD (reference sequence). There are 13 residues in the CDR3. This CDR3 reads CTCRTGTENTLYF. CDR3 DNA, as far as it was read: TGCACCTGCAGGACCGGGACAGAAAACACCTTGTAC.

Comments on this clone: The genes are named according to mouse. With the read ending 1 residue before the CDR3 end, the germline J gene is used to fill in that end. The rearrangement uses TRBV3 and TRBJ2-1; D uncertain. Germline V gene sequence: CDR1 SNHLY, CDR2 FYNGKV (reference sequence). The CDR3 sequence is 13 residues long. V was clipped by 1 base and J by 5 bases, with 6 bases between them. CDR3 region: CASSLVQDAEQFF. CDR3 DNA, as far as it was read: TGTGCCAGCAGCTTAGTTCAGGATGCTGAGCAGTTC.

Concerning this clone: Genes and germline come from the mouse. The read ends 1 residue early relative to the CDR3; the germline J gene fills the gap. The chain employs TRBV12-2 and TRBJ1-1, with 8 bases that match TRBD1. V shed 0 bases and J 7 bases; nucleotides not matched to a gene: 0. The CDR3 is made up of 12 amino acids. Germline V gene data show CDR1 as SGHLS and CDR2 as HYDKME. The CDR3 reads CASSLDRGEVFF. CDR3 DNA (partial): TGTGCCAGCTCTCTCGACAGGGGAGAAGTCTTC. The full variable domain, rest sourced from reference TRBV12-2 and TRBJ1-1, is NSGVVQSPRYIIKGKGERSILKCIPISGHLSVAWYQQTQGQELKFFIQHYDKMERDKGNLPSRFSVQQFDDYHSEMNMSALELEDSAVYFCASSLDRGEVFFGKGTRLTVV.

This clone has just one count. The germline and genes are mouse ones. From the germline J gene comes the end of the CDR3, since the read stops 1 residue before it. This specimen includes other DNA sequences encoding the same CDR3. The chain uses TRBV15 and TRBJ2-4, with D unresolved. CDR3 length equals 13 residues. From germline, CDR1 is SGHND and CDR2 FRSKSL. Trimming pared 2 bases from V and 1 base from J, leaving 4 bases between. This CDR3 reads CASSLRGQNTLYF. CDR3 DNA (partial): TGTGCCAGCAGTTTAAGGGGTCAAAACACCTTGTAC.

This clone was recorded only once. Gene and germline names: mouse. With the read ending 1 residue before the CDR3 end, the germline J gene is used to fill in that end. The chain couples TRBV1 to TRBJ2-2, with TRBD2 identical over 8 bases. This CDR3 has 16 amino acids. Germline CDR1 NSQYPW, CDR2 LRSPGD (reference sequence). V was pared by 2 bases and J by 1 base, with 3 bases of the junction left unmatched. CDR3 DNA, as far as it was read: TGCACCTGCAGTGCACTGGGGGGCCTAAACACCGGGCAGCTCTAC. It is translated as CTCSALGGLNTGQLY. The entire CDR3 protein reads CTCSALGGLNTGQLYF.

Turning to this clone: Gene names are the mouse ones. Read data end 1 residue before the CDR3 end; the end is taken from the germline J gene. The rearrangement uses TRBV12-1 and TRBJ1-2; 7 bases align to TRBD1. The junction had 3 bases not matched to a gene; V was cut back by 2 bases and J by 4 bases. CDR1 and CDR2 (germline): SGHSN, HYEKVE. This CDR3 has 13 amino acids. The covered CDR3 bases are TGTGCCAGCTCTCGACAGGGAGGCTCCGACTACACC. Protein: CASSRQGGSDYT. The whole CDR3 protein reads CASSRQGGSDYTF.